The rows below give T cell receptor beta chains drawn from one sample of a study of T cell responses to AZD1222 COVID-19 vaccine. The method was immunoSEQ multiplex PCR; TCRdb's version includes in-frame clones alone and lacks a portion of them. This table holds roughly 93,000 clones, around nine tenths found once. Specimen: peripheral blood, collected on day 0 of MenACWY control vaccination. These receptor sequences come from an adult in good health. The CDR3 runs from the conserved cysteine through the conserved F or W. A D gene is named only where the DNA matches it firmly. Clone size is shown for a subset of rows, as once, few, many or a class of expanded clone.

TRBJ1-5,-,-,14,TRBV6-5,TGTGCCAGCGGCGGAGATAGTCCCAATCAGCCCCAGCATTTT,CASGGDSPNQPQHF
TRBJ2-1,-,-,15,TRBV7-3,TGTGCCAGCAGCTCCGACGGCTACTCCTACAATGAGCAGTTCTTC,CASSSDGYSYNEQFF
TRBJ1-2,-,-,16,TRBV7-9,TGTGCCAGCAGCCACGCCCGGGACGGTGAGATCTATGGCTACACCTTC,CASSHARDGEIYGYTF
TRBJ2-3,-,-,12,TRBV10-3,TGTGCCATCAGTGATATGGCAGATACGCAGTATTTT,CAISDMADTQYF
TRBJ1-2,-,TRBD1,13,TRBV19,TGTGCCAGTGAGGGACAGGGCGACTATGGCTACACCTTC,CASEGQGDYGYTF
TRBJ2-5,-,TRBD1,15,TRBV5-1,TGCGCCAGCAGCTGGGGGACAGGGGGAAGAGAGACCCAGTACTTC,CASSWGTGGRETQYF
TRBJ1-5,-,-,14,TRBV4-3,TGCGCCAGCAGCCAAGTAGGGGTCAATCAGCCCCAGCATTTT,CASSQVGVNQPQHF
TRBJ1-1,-,TRBD1,14,TRBV11-2,TGTGCCAGCAGCGCCGGGACAGCGAACACTGAAGCTTTCTTT,CASSAGTANTEAFF
TRBJ2-5,-,-,14,TRBV7-9,TGTGCCAGCAGCTCGAACGGGGGGCAGGAGACCCAGTACTTC,CASSSNGGQETQYF
TRBJ1-4,-,TRBD1,19,TRBV14,TGTGCCAGCAGCCAAGAGGGGGCAGGGGGCCCGGGAGCTAATGAAAAACTGTTTTTT,CASSQEGAGGPGANEKLFF
TRBJ2-7,-,-,12,TRBV5-6,TGTGCCAGCAGCTTGGGGTTTTACGAGCAGTACTTC,CASSLGFYEQYF
TRBJ1-2,-,TRBD1,13,TRBV27,TGTGCCAGCAGTTCGGACAGGGGGTATGGCTACACCTTC,CASSSDRGYGYTF
TRBJ2-3,-,-,13,TRBV15,TGTGCCACCAGCAGAGATTGGGTAGATACGCAGTATTTT,CATSRDWVDTQYF
TRBJ2-5,few,TRBD2,16,TRBV5-5,TGTGCCAGCAGCTTGTTGCTAGCGGGGGGTCAGGAGACCCAGTACTTC,CASSLLLAGGQETQYF
TRBJ2-1,-,-,15,TRBV4-2,TGTGCCAGCAGCCAAACGACCTCGGGGTGGAGTGAGCAGTTCTTC,CASSQTTSGWSEQFF
TRBJ1-5,once,-,15,TRBV10-3,TGTGCCATCAGTGATCAAGGTCATGGCAATCAGCCCCAGCATTTT,CAISDQGHGNQPQHF